The sequence of this TCR beta chain was determined in a study of shared clonotypes between healthy human individuals. This clone is a singleton in its sample. Profiled with immunoSEQ multiplex PCR; TCRdb holds only in-frame clones, not every one. Altogether approximately 2.1 million clones are present, approximately 95% being singletons, with the ten largest covering 0.35% to 0.45%. This CDR3 has 15 amino acids. Germline V gives CDR1 MDHEN, CDR2 SYDVKM. The J segment lost 2 bases and the V segment lost 6 bases, leaving 9 bases of the junction unmatched. The clonotype comes from a man between 18 and 35 years old in good health. Some clones in this sample may be carry-over from other donors' samples. The specimen was naive CD4+ T cells from PBMCs. The subset is: CD45RA+ positively selected. The gene calls are TRBV28 and TRBJ2-5, with 7 bases identical to TRBD1. CDR3: CASSAYRGQQETQYF. DNA of the CDR3: TGTGCCAGCAGCGCTTACAGGGGCCAGCAAGAGACCCAGTACTTC.